These T cell receptor beta chains were read from a single sample in a study of blood T cells in healthy people across ages. Each CDR3 protein is one row after TCRdb ran MiXCR on the 5' RACE reads. The sample includes fewer than 900,000 distinct CDR3 sequences, around 36% seen only once; the top ten take 10% to 15%. The sequenced sample was blood. Receptors were obtained from a man aged 18 to 29 in good health. CDR3s include the opening cysteine and the closing phenylalanine or tryptophan. The D gene is left open where the match is weak. Part of the rows lack a size; the others show once, few, many or a class for expanded clones.

-,TRBV12-3/TRBV12-4,14,-,TRBJ2-3,CATSGVGGPDTQYF,TGTGCCACCTCGGGGGTGGGGGGCCCAGATACGCAGTATTTT
-,TRBV5-1,12,many,TRBJ2-5,CASSLAQETQYF,TGTGCCAGCAGCTTAGCCCAAGAGACCCAGTACTTC
-,TRBV12-3/TRBV12-4,12,-,TRBJ2-1,CASCIGASEQFF,TGTGCCAGCTGCATTGGAGCCAGCGAGCAGTTCTTC
-,TRBV4-1,16,few,TRBJ2-4,CASSQGAGAAKNIQYF,TGCGCCAGCAGCCAAGGGGCGGGGGCGGCCAAAAACATTCAGTACTTC
-,TRBV20-1,15,few,TRBJ1-5,CSAPDRLMGNQPQHF,TGCAGTGCTCCAGATCGGTTAATGGGCAATCAGCCCCAGCATTTT
-,TRBV7-9,13,many,TRBJ2-7,CASSSSTVYEQYF,TGTGCCAGCAGCTCCTCGACCGTCTACGAGCAGTACTTC
TRBD1,TRBV9,15,-,TRBJ2-3,CASSVAGQSTDTQYF,TGTGCCAGCAGCGTAGCGGGACAGAGCACAGATACGCAGTATTTT
-,TRBV5-4,15,-,TRBJ2-4,CASSLGTLAKNIQYF,TGTGCCAGCAGCTTGGGGACACTAGCCAAAAACATTCAGTACTTC
TRBD1,TRBV7-2,14,-,TRBJ2-7,CASSPTGTGVEQYF,TGTGCCAGCAGCCCCACCGGGACAGGGGTCGAGCAGTACTTC
TRBD1,TRBV3-1,15,many,TRBJ2-7,CASSQAGQGGHEQYF,TGTGCCAGCAGCCAAGCGGGACAGGGAGGTCACGAGCAGTACTTC
-,TRBV4-1,17,few,TRBJ2-3,CASSQGTQEVTSDTQYF,TGCGCCAGCAGCCAAGGGACACAGGAGGTAACCTCAGATACGCAGTATTTT
-,TRBV27,15,many,TRBJ1-6,CASSILGGFNSPLHF,TGTGCCAGCAGTATCCTCGGAGGGTTTAATTCACCCCTCCACTTT
-,TRBV27,12,-,TRBJ1-1,CASRSTGSHAFF,TGTGCCAGCCGATCAACAGGGTCGCACGCTTTCTTT
TRBD2,TRBV5-1,13,-,TRBJ2-7,CASSFSGNPEQYF,TGCGCCAGCAGCTTTAGCGGGAACCCCGAGCAGTACTTC
-,TRBV20-1,10,-,TRBJ1-1,CSAKEYEAFF,TGCAGTGCTAAGGAATATGAAGCTTTCTTT
-,TRBV5-1,13,many,TRBJ1-6,CASRGMDNSPLHF,TGCGCCAGCAGGGGTATGGACAATTCACCCCTCCACTTT
-,TRBV29-1,13,few,TRBJ1-1,CSVGGTSGAEAFF,TGCAGCGTCGGGGGAACTTCTGGGGCTGAAGCTTTCTTT
-,TRBV20-1,16,many,TRBJ2-1,CSARDFRGRAGNEQFF,TGCAGTGCTAGAGATTTTAGGGGAAGGGCCGGCAATGAGCAGTTCTTC
TRBD2,TRBV12-3/TRBV12-4,17,-,TRBJ2-3,CASSFAGGIGKRDTQYF,TGTGCCAGCAGTTTCGCGGGGGGTATTGGGAAACGAGATACGCAGTATTTT
TRBD1,TRBV6-5,16,few,TRBJ1-6,CASSLQGAVGNSPLHF,TGTGCCAGCAGTCTTCAGGGGGCCGTAGGAAATTCACCCCTCCACTTT
TRBD2,TRBV7-2,15,few,TRBJ2-7,CASSLWSGGYNEQYF,TGTGCCAGCAGCTTATGGAGCGGGGGTTACAATGAGCAGTACTTC
TRBD1,TRBV6-1,18,few,TRBJ2-1,CASSEEQGKLILGNEQFF,TGTGCCAGCAGTGAGGAACAGGGGAAGCTGATCTTGGGGAATGAGCAGTTCTTC
TRBD2,TRBV20-1,19,-,TRBJ2-3,CSASPILRDSGGSTDTQYF,TGCAGTGCTAGCCCCATCTTGAGAGATAGCGGGGGGTCCACAGATACGCAGTATTTT
-,TRBV7-9,15,few,TRBJ1-5,CASSLSETPNQPQHF,TGTGCCAGCAGCTTATCCGAGACACCCAATCAGCCCCAGCATTTT
TRBD2,TRBV2,13,-,TRBJ2-7,CAIGGGPHNEQYF,TGTGCCATAGGCGGGGGGCCCCACAATGAGCAGTACTTC
-,TRBV5-1,18,few,TRBJ1-1,CASSRGARAEQQNTEAFF,TGCGCCAGCAGCAGGGGGGCCAGGGCCGAACAACAAAACACTGAAGCTTTCTTT
-,TRBV15,14,-,TRBJ2-5,CATSRDGWQDNQYF,TGTGCCACCAGCAGAGATGGGTGGCAGGACAACCAGTACTTC
-,TRBV29-1,11,-,TRBJ1-1,CSVREGAEAFF,TGCAGCGTCAGGGAGGGGGCTGAAGCTTTCTTT
-,TRBV7-2,14,-,TRBJ2-4,CASSLKQAPNIQYF,TGTGCCAGCAGTTTAAAACAGGCCCCCAACATTCAGTACTTC
-,TRBV4-2,16,-,TRBJ2-3,CASSQPSRGRTDTQYF,TGTGCCAGCAGCCAACCTTCCCGAGGACGCACAGATACGCAGTATTTT
-,TRBV19,13,few,TRBJ2-3,CASSRSPRDTQYF,TGTGCCAGTAGTCGGTCCCCCCGGGATACGCAGTATTTT
TRBD1,TRBV5-1,13,few,TRBJ1-2,CASSQTGGLGYTF,TGCGCCAGCAGCCAGACAGGGGGCCTAGGCTACACCTTC
-,TRBV5-1,14,-,TRBJ2-2,CASSSGQPTGELFF,TGCGCCAGCAGCTCTGGACAACCCACCGGGGAGCTGTTTTTT
-,TRBV9,10,-,TRBJ2-1,CASSGPWQFF,TGTGCCAGCAGCGGTCCTTGGCAGTTCTTC
-,TRBV20-1,15,many,TRBJ1-6,CSASLVGSYNSPLHF,TGCAGTGCTAGCCTCGTAGGCTCCTATAATTCACCCCTCCACTTT
-,TRBV4-1,15,few,TRBJ2-3,CASSQQYSRTDTQYF,TGCGCCAGCAGCCAGCAGTACTCCAGGACAGATACGCAGTATTTT
TRBD1,TRBV9,15,-,TRBJ2-5,CASSATGTGQETQYF,TGTGCCAGCAGCGCTACCGGGACAGGGCAGGAGACCCAGTACTTC
TRBD1,TRBV5-1,16,few,TRBJ2-2,CASSLTGGKNTGELFF,TGCGCCAGCAGCTTGACAGGGGGCAAGAACACCGGGGAGCTGTTTTTT
-,TRBV7-2,14,few,TRBJ2-3,CASSLVPLTDTQYF,TGTGCCAGCAGCTTAGTCCCCCTCACAGATACGCAGTATTTT
-,TRBV12-3/TRBV12-4,12,few,TRBJ2-1,CASSLIINEQFF,TGTGCCAGCAGTTTAATTATCAATGAGCAGTTCTTC
TRBD2,TRBV7-2,17,-,TRBJ2-3,CASSPKLTSGATDTQYF,TGTGCCAGCAGTCCTAAACTAACTAGCGGGGCTACAGATACGCAGTATTTT
-,TRBV2,12,many,TRBJ2-5,CASSRAGETQYF,TGTGCCAGCAGCCGGGCGGGCGAGACCCAGTACTTC
-,TRBV2,17,-,TRBJ1-4,CASSERGLSATNEKLFF,TGTGCCAGCAGTGAGAGGGGGTTGAGCGCAACTAATGAAAAACTGTTTTTT
-,TRBV10-3,16,few,TRBJ2-3,CAISAILGTAADTQYF,TGTGCCATCAGTGCTATCTTAGGTACGGCAGCAGATACGCAGTATTTT
TRBD2,TRBV12-3/TRBV12-4,15,-,TRBJ2-1,CASSLSSGGGHEQFF,TGTGCCAGCAGTCTTTCTAGCGGGGGGGGGCATGAGCAGTTCTTC
TRBD1,TRBV7-8,15,-,TRBJ1-4,CASSPSGTGGAELFF,TGTGCCAGCAGCCCCTCCGGGACAGGGGGCGCCGAACTGTTTTTT
-,TRBV6-5,12,-,TRBJ2-7,CASIKPAYEQYF,TGTGCCAGCATCAAGCCAGCCTACGAGCAGTACTTC
-,TRBV20-1,12,-,TRBJ1-1,CSADAGYEETFF,TGCAGTGCCGACGCAGGGTACGAGGAGACTTTCTTT
-,TRBV4-3,15,few,TRBJ2-5,CASSQEGLIQETQYF,TGCGCCAGCAGCCAAGAAGGGCTGATCCAAGAGACCCAGTACTTC
-,TRBV6-2/TRBV6-3,14,-,TRBJ2-1,CASSSGRGNNEQFF,TGTGCCAGCAGCTCAGGGCGCGGGAACAATGAGCAGTTCTTC
TRBD1,TRBV29-1,12,few,TRBJ1-2,CSATGGSDGYTF,TGCAGCGCTACAGGGGGGTCGGATGGCTACACCTTC
TRBD2,TRBV4-3,19,-,TRBJ2-2,CASSQELAGGPPNTGELFF,TGCGCCAGCAGCCAAGAACTAGCGGGGGGGCCGCCGAACACCGGGGAGCTGTTTTTT
-,TRBV20-1,13,-,TRBJ1-2,CGARDRGNYGYTF,TGCGGTGCTAGAGATAGAGGAAACTATGGCTACACCTTC
-,TRBV5-5,16,-,TRBJ1-1,CASSLSGGNMNTEAFF,TGTGCCAGCAGCTTGTCGGGGGGCAACATGAACACTGAAGCTTTCTTT
TRBD1,TRBV20-1,14,once,TRBJ1-5,CSAGVQGINQPQHF,TGCAGTGCTGGAGTACAGGGGATTAATCAGCCCCAGCATTTT
-,TRBV12-3/TRBV12-4,16,many,TRBJ2-7,CASSFRPTGGLYEQYF,TGTGCCAGCAGTTTTCGACCTACCGGGGGGCTCTACGAGCAGTACTTC
-,TRBV18,15,-,TRBJ1-4,CTSSPQQGLDEKLFF,TGTACCAGCTCACCACAGCAGGGGCTGGATGAAAAACTGTTTTTT
TRBD2,TRBV18,16,few,TRBJ2-1,CASSPGGLAGYNEQFF,TGTGCCAGCTCACCAGGGGGCCTAGCGGGTTACAATGAGCAGTTCTTC
-,TRBV11-1,15,few,TRBJ1-6,CASSLADEGNSPLHF,TGTGCCAGCAGCTTAGCGGATGAGGGAAACTCACCCCTCCACTTT
-,TRBV5-1,14,-,TRBJ1-1,CASSLVGDTFEAFF,TGCGCCAGCAGCTTGGTGGGGGACACTTTTGAAGCTTTCTTT